Detailed here is one TCR beta chain. Sequencing was performed with immunoSEQ multiplex PCR; in TCRdb, only in-frame clones are kept and a portion is missing. Among about 100,000 clones, approximately 91% were seen once, and the ten largest hold over 15%. The data are from a study of T cell responses to AZD1222 COVID-19 vaccine. The CDR3 length is 15 residues. J gave up 6 bases and V 5 bases, and 9 bases lay outside the gene matches. CDR1 and CDR2 from the germline V gene are SNHLY and FYNNEI. The receptor's source is an adult in good health. This chain joins TRBV2 and TRBJ2-1; 8 bases line up with TRBD2. Material: peripheral blood, obtained on day 0 of AZD1222 vaccination. This chain's CDR3 is CASSRDLAGSNEQFF. The DNA of the CDR3 is TGTGCCAGCAGTAGGGATCTAGCGGGTTCCAATGAGCAGTTCTTC.